A single sample gave rise to the 20 T cell receptor beta chains below, sequenced in a study of human T cells and chemical hapten exposure. Specified time point: pre-sensitization, week 0. Treatment defined: therapeutic diphenylcyclopropenone sensitization with weekly scalp DPC. Using its own MiXCR run on the RACE reads, TCRdb lists one record per CDR3 protein. The repertoire has some 400,000 distinct CDR3 sequences, around 5.5% of them found once; the top ten carry roughly 2.6%. This sample comprised whole blood, obtained in connection with sensitization to the hapten diphenylcyclopropenone (DPC). The receptors were sampled from a woman aged 45-65 years with alopecia areata. Some clones in this sample may be carry-over from other donors' samples.

This clonotype appeared many times. The chain carries TRBV6-5 and TRBJ1-1, with no clear D. The CDR3 covers 14 residues. Between the trimmed V and J ends, which lost 3 bases and 1 base, there was a span of 9 bases. Germline V gene sequence: CDR1 MNHEY, CDR2 SVGAGI. CDR3 amino acids: CASSYKGRNTEAFF. The CDR3 DNA follows: TGTGCCAGCAGTTATAAAGGCAGGAACACTGAAGCTTTCTTT.

The rearrangement uses TRBV20-1 and TRBJ1-1; 11 bases agree with TRBD1. The CDR3 totals 13 residues. V lost 6 bases, J lost 4 bases, and 4 bases stayed unmatched. Per the germline V gene, CDR1 is DFQATT and CDR2 is SNEGSKA (reference sequence). For the CDR3, the DNA is TGCAGTGCGTCCGGGACAGGGGGCACTGAAGCTTTCTTT. This codes for CSASGTGGTEAFF.

This clonotype was picked up a small number of times. The chain carries TRBV20-1 and TRBJ1-1; perhaps TRBD1 as D (5 bases). The length of the CDR3 is 14 residues. Trimming shortened V by 0 bases and J by 3 bases, and 11 bases separated the two germline ends. Germline V gives CDR1 DFQATT, CDR2 SNEGSKA (reference sequence). The CDR3 region is CSARDPQGDTEAFF. In DNA, the CDR3 is TGCAGTGCTAGAGATCCCCAGGGTGACACTGAAGCTTTCTTT.

This clonotype was found a few times. The V and J genes are TRBV7-8 and TRBJ2-3, with TRBD1 matching over 8 bases. Germline loops: CDR1 SGHVS, CDR2 FQNEAQ. After removal of 5 bases from V and 0 bases from J, the junction contained 7 bases not matched to a gene. There are 16 residues in the CDR3. The CDR3 is CASSQGTGLSTDTQYF. CDR3 DNA: TGTGCCAGCAGCCAAGGGACAGGACTTAGCACAGATACGCAGTATTTT.

This clonotype has at least ten counts. The chain uses TRBV12-3 or TRBV12-4 and TRBJ2-1, with 8 nucleotides matching TRBD2. The CDR3 extends over 14 amino acids. The junction had 5 bases not matched to a gene; V was cut back by 3 bases and J by 7 bases. The chain's CDR3 is CASSFRGGMNEQFF. The CDR3 nucleotides are TGTGCCAGCAGTTTTCGGGGGGGCATGAATGAGCAGTTCTTC.

At least ten counts were recorded for this clonotype. V gene TRBV7-2 combines with J gene TRBJ1-5; D is unclear. The germline V gene encodes CDR1 SGHTA and CDR2 FQGNSA. V lost 2 bases and J lost 3, with 8 bases in between. The CDR3 totals 14 residues. CDR3 sequence (DNA): TGTGCCAGCAGCTTAAGGCAGCCCAATCAGCCCCAGCATTTT. Residues: CASSLRQPNQPQHF.

This clonotype was counted at least ten times. The chain employs TRBV27 and TRBJ2-1; a possible D gene is TRBD2 (5 bases). There are 13 residues in the CDR3. CDR1 MNHEY and CDR2 SMNVEV come from the germline V gene (reference sequence). V lost 1 base to trimming and J lost 10 bases, with 11 bases between them. The CDR3 spells CASSLLLDSEQFF. The CDR3 nucleotides read TGTGCCAGCAGTTTATTACTAGATTCCGAGCAGTTCTTC.

This chain uses TRBV7-6 with TRBJ2-3; 10 bases fit TRBD2. V lost 4 bases, J lost 7 bases, and 8 bases stayed unmatched. This CDR3 region has 15 residues. Germline V gene data show CDR1 as SGHVS and CDR2 as FNYEAQ. The CDR3 reads CASSSPTSGEHTQYF. DNA for the CDR3: TGTGCCAGCAGCTCACCAACTAGCGGGGAACATACGCAGTATTTT.

The chain couples TRBV5-1 to TRBJ2-7; TRBD1 agrees at 8 bases. Trimming cost V 4 bases and J 2 bases; bases outside gene matches: 5. This CDR3 has 14 amino acids. Germline CDR1 and CDR2: SGHRS and YFSETQ. This CDR3 reads CASSDGQGAYEQYF. For the CDR3, the DNA is TGCGCCAGCAGCGACGGACAGGGCGCCTACGAGCAGTACTTC. The full variable domain, completed using reference TRBV5-1 and TRBJ2-7, is KAGVTQTPRYLIKTRGQQVTLSCSPISGHRSVSWYQQTPGQGLQFLFEYFSETQRNKGNFPGRFSGRQFSNSRSEMNVSTLELGDSALYLCASSDGQGAYEQYFGPGTRLTVT.

This clonotype has ten or more counts. The chain recombines TRBV4-3 with TRBJ2-1; a weak D match, TRBD2 (6 bases). The CDR3 is made up of 17 amino acids. Germline V CDR1 and CDR2: LGHNA, YSLEER. The V end was cut by 0 bases, the J end by 1 base, with 13 bases between. CDR3 bases: TGCGCCAGCAGCCAAGATCTTTACGGGAGTTCCTACAATGAGCAGTTCTTC. This sequence encodes CASSQDLYGSSYNEQFF.

This clonotype was observed many times. The chain links TRBV7-2 to TRBJ2-3, with D perhaps being TRBD1 or TRBD2 (6 bases each). Germline V gene lookup returns CDR1 SGHTA and CDR2 FQGNSA. This CDR3 has 15 amino acids. Trimming removed 6 bases from V and 6 bases from J, with 19 bases in between. As DNA, the CDR3 is TGTGCCAGCAGTCTGGTTGGGGGGCAGTGGGATACGCAGTATTTT. Translating gives CASSLVGGQWDTQYF. The whole variable domain, remainder taken from reference TRBV7-2 and TRBJ2-3, is GAGVSQSPSNKVTEKGKDVELRCDPISGHTALYWYRQSLGQGLEFLIYFQGNSAPDKSGLPSDRFSAERTGGSVSTLTIQRTQQEDSAVYLCASSLVGGQWDTQYFGPGTRLTVL.

The table lists this clonotype with many counts. This chain connects TRBV7-8 to TRBJ1-1; the D gene is possibly TRBD1 (6 bases). Germline CDR1 reads SGHVS; CDR2 reads FQNEAQ. V gave up 0 bases and J gave up 10 bases, with 12 bases separating them. The length of the CDR3 is 13 residues. CDR3 DNA: TGTGCCAGCAGCTTAGCTGGGGGCCTGTCAGCTTTCTTT. This gives the protein CASSLAGGLSAFF.

V is TRBV12-3 or TRBV12-4 and J is TRBJ1-2; 11 bases are shared with TRBD1. The CDR3 is 15 amino acids. The V gene end was trimmed by 5 bases and the J gene end by 4 bases; junction bases not matched to a gene: 6. CDR3 residues: CASSTGTGGTYGYTF. DNA for the CDR3: TGTGCCAGCAGTACAGGGACAGGGGGGACCTATGGCTACACCTTC.

This clonotype was detected only a few times. The chain has TRBV7-9 and TRBJ2-5; 7 nucleotides line up with TRBD1. The trim removed 5 bases at V and 13 bases at J, leaving 13 bases unmatched. Germline values: CDR1 SEHNR, CDR2 FQNEAQ (reference sequence). The CDR3 length is 13 residues. CDR3 in DNA: TGTGCCAGCAGCCTGGGACAGACGGAATCCCCGTACTTC. It translates to CASSLGQTESPYF.

The table lists this clonotype with many counts. The CDR3 DNA reads TGCAGCGTTTTGACATCCCGCACAGATACGCAGTATTTT. It translates to CSVLTSRTDTQYF. The rearrangement joins TRBV29-1 to TRBJ2-3; D is uncertain. CDR3 size: 13 residues. CDR1 is SQVTM and CDR2 is ANQGSEA in the germline V gene. Between the trimmed V and J ends, which lost 5 bases and 1 base, there was a span of 10 bases.

This clonotype was detected many times. V and J are TRBV2 and TRBJ2-2, with D perhaps TRBD1 (5 bases). The CDR3 runs to 14 residues. Per germline, CDR1 SNHLY and CDR2 FYNNEI. Trimming removed 2 bases from V and 7 bases from J, with 11 bases in between. The CDR3 coding sequence is TGTGCCAGCAGTGAACAGGGTGGACGCGGGGAGCTGTTTTTT. Amino acids: CASSEQGGRGELFF.

This clonotype was counted ten times or more. The chain carries TRBV7-2 and TRBJ2-2; D is uncertain. The CDR3 sequence is 13 residues long. Germline CDR1 and CDR2: SGHTA and FQGNSA. The V gene lost 4 bases and the J gene lost 7 bases, with 10 bases spanning the gap. The CDR3 nucleotides read TGTGCCAGCAGCTCGGTGGATGTCGGGGAGCTGTTTTTT. Its protein product is CASSSVDVGELFF.

This clonotype has only a few counts. The rearrangement joins TRBV28 to TRBJ1-4; 7 bases agree with TRBD1. CDR3 length equals 15 residues. Germline-derived CDR1 and CDR2 are MDHEN and SYDVKM. V shed 4 bases and J 8 bases; nucleotides not matched to a gene: 10. The CDR3, as DNA: TGTGCCAGCAGTTCAGGGGGGTCGGGTAAAGAAAAACTGTTTTTT. This codes for CASSSGGSGKEKLFF.

CDR3 residues: CSARESGGASDTQYF. As DNA, the CDR3 is TGCAGTGCTAGAGAGAGCGGGGGGGCTTCGGATACGCAGTATTTT. The rearrangement uses TRBV20-1 and TRBJ2-3, with 10 bases fitting TRBD2. The V gene's germline CDR1 is DFQATT and CDR2 SNEGSKA (reference sequence). V was clipped by 0 bases and J by 6 bases; unmatched bases: 6. The CDR3 spans 15 residues.

A few counts support this clonotype. This chain connects TRBV30 to TRBJ2-2; D unresolved. V shed 3 bases and J shed 8 bases, with 7 bases lying between them. The V gene's germline CDR1 is GTSNPN and CDR2 SVGIG (reference sequence). This CDR3 has 11 amino acids. Here the CDR3 DNA reads TGTGCCTGGAGCCCGAGGGGGGAGCTGTTTTTT. Its translation is CAWSPRGELFF.